This T cell receptor beta chain was sequenced in a study of blood T cell repertoires in COVID-19. Germline V gene sequence: CDR1 SEHNR, CDR2 FQNEAQ (reference sequence). This CDR3 has 18 amino acids. Trimming cost V 1 base and J 4 bases; bases outside gene matches: 6. In the original analysis: Scientists estimated how many nucleated cells there were by amplifying reference gene primers. Sequencing was performed with immunoSEQ multiplex PCR; in TCRdb, only in-frame clones are kept and a portion is missing. That table supplies the V and J calls and clone size; D and trimming were determined from the DNA. The data hold some 96,000 clones, with about 89% observed a single time.

The chain has TRBV7-9 and TRBJ2-3; TRBD2 matches at 15 bases. The specimen sequenced was peripheral blood. The TCR sequence derives from a man in his forties or fifties with acute or convalescent COVID-19. The CDR3 nucleotides read TGTGCCAGCAGCTTAGGGACTAGCGGGAGGGCCGTTCCAGATACGCAGTATTTT. Translated, it gives CASSLGTSGRAVPDTQYF.